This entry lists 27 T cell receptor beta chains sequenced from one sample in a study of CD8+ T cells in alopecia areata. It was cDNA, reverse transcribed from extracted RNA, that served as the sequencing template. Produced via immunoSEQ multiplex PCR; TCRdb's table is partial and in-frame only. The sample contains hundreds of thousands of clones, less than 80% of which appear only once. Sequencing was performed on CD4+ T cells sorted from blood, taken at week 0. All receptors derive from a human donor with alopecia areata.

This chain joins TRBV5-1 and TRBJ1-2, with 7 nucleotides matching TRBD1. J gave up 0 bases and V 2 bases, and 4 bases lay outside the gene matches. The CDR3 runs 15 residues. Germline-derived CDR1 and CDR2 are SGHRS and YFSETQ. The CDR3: CASSFGTAANYGYTF. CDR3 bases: TGCGCCAGCAGCTTCGGGACAGCCGCTAACTATGGCTACACCTTC.

The CDR3 sequence is CSVFIQGRPQYF. Here the CDR3 DNA reads TGCAGCGTTTTTATCCAGGGGAGACCGCAGTACTTC. J is TRBJ2-7 and V is TRBV29-1, with D possibly TRBD1 on 6 matching bases. This CDR3 spans 12 amino acids. Trimming removed 5 bases from V and 9 bases from J, with 17 bases in between. The germline CDR1 and CDR2 sequences are SQVTM and ANQGSEA.

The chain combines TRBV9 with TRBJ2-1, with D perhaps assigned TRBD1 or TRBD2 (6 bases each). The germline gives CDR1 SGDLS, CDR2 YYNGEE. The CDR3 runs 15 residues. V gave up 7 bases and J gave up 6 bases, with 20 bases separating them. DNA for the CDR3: TGTGCCAGCGATATAGGGGGTCCCGGGAGCAATGAGCAGTTCTTC. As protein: CASDIGGPGSNEQFF.

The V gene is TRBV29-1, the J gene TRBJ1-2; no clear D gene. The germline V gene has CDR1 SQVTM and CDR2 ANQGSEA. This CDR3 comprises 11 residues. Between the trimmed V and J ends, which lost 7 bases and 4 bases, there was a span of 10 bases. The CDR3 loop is CSGLSSYGYTF. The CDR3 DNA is TGCAGCGGCCTGAGCAGCTATGGCTACACCTTC.

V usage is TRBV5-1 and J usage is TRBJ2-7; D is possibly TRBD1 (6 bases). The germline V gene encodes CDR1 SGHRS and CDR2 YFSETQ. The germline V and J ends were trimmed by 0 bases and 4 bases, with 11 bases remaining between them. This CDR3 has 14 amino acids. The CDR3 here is CASSLEAGEYEQYF. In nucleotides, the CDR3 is TGCGCCAGCAGCTTGGAGGCAGGGGAGTACGAGCAGTACTTC.

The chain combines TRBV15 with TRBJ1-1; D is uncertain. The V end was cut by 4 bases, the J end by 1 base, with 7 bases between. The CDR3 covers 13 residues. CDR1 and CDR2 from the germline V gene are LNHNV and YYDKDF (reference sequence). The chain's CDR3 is CATSTPGNTEAFF. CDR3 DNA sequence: TGTGCCACCAGCACGCCAGGGAACACTGAAGCTTTCTTT.

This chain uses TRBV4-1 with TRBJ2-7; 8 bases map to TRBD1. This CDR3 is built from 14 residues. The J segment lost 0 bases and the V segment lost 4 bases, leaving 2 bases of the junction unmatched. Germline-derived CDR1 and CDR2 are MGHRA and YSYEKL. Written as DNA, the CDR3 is TGCGCCAGCAGCCTGGACAGGGCCTCCTACGAGCAGTACTTC. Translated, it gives CASSLDRASYEQYF.

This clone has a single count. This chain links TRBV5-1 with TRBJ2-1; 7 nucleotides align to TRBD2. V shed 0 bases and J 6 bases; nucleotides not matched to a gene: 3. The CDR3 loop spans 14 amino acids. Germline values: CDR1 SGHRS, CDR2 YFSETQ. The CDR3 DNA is TGCGCCAGCAGCTTGGCCCGACTAGCCAATGAGCAGTTCTTC. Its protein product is CASSLARLANEQFF.

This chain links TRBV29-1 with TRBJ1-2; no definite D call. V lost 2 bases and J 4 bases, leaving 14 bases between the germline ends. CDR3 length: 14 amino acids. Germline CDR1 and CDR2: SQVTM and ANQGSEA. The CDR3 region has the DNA TGCAGCGTTGAATATCAACGGCTGGTCTATGGCTACACCTTC. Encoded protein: CSVEYQRLVYGYTF. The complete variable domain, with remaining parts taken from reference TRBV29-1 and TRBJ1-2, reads SAVISQKPSRDICQRGTSLTIQCQVDSQVTMMFWYRQQPGQSLTLIATANQGSEATYESGFVIDKFPISRPNLTFSTLTVSNMSPEDSSIYLCSVEYQRLVYGYTFGSGTRLTVV.

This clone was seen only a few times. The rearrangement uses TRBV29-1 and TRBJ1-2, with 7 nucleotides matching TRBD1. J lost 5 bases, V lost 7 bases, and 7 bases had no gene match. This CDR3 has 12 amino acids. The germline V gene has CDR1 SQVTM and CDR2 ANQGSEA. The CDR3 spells CSDRDSSYGYTF. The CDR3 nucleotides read TGCAGCGACCGGGACAGTTCTTATGGCTACACCTTC.

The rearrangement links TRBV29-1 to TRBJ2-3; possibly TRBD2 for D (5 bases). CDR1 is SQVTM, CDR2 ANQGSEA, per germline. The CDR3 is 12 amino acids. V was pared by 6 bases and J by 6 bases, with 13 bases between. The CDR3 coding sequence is TGCAGCGTCCGAGGGAGCCAGGATACGCAGTATTTT. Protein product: CSVRGSQDTQYF.

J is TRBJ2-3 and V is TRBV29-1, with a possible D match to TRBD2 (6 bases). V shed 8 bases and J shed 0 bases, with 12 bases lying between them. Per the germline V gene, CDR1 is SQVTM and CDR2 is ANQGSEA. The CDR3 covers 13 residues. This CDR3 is CSHSGTSTDTQYF. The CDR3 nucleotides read TGCAGCCACTCCGGGACTAGCACAGATACGCAGTATTTT.

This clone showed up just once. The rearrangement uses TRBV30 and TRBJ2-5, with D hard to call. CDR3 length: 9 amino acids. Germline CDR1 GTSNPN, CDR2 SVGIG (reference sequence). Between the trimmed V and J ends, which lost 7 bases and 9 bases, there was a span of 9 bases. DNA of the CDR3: TGTGCCTCACTTGGGGCCCAGTACTTC. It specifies CASLGAQYF.

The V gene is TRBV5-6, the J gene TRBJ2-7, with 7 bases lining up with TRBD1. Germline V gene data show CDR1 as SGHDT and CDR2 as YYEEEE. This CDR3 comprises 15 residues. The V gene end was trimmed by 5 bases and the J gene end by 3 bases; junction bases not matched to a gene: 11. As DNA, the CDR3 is TGTGCCAGCAGTCTTGCGAGACAGGGTCTCTACGAGCAGTACTTC. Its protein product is CASSLARQGLYEQYF.

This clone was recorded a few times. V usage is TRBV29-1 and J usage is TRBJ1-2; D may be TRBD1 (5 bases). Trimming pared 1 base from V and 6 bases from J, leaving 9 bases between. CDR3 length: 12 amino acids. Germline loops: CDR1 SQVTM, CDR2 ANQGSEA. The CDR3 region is CSVEGGADGYTF. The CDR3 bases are TGCAGCGTTGAAGGAGGGGCCGATGGCTACACCTTC. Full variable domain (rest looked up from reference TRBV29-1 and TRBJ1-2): SAVISQKPSRDICQRGTSLTIQCQVDSQVTMMFWYRQQPGQSLTLIATANQGSEATYESGFVIDKFPISRPNLTFSTLTVSNMSPEDSSIYLCSVEGGADGYTFGSGTRLTVV.

CDR3 region: CASSVVLGELFF. The CDR3 bases are TGTGCCAGCAGCGTTGTGCTCGGGGAGCTGTTTTTT. J is TRBJ2-2 and V is TRBV9; no clear D. CDR1 SGDLS and CDR2 YYNGEE come from the germline V gene. The CDR3 totals 12 residues. Trimming removed 2 bases at V and 7 bases at J, with 6 bases between.

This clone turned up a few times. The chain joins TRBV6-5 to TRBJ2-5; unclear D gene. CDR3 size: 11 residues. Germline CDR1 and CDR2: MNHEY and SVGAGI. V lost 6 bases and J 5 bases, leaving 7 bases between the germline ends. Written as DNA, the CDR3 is TGTGCCAGCAGCCGATGGGAGACCCAGTACTTC. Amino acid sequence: CASSRWETQYF.

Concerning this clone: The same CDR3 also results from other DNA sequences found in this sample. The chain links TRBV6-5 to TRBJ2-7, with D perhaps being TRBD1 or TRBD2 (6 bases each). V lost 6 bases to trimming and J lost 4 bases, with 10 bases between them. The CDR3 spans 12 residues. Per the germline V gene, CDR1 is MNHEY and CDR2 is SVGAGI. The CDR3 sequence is CASRQGLYEQYF. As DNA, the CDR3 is TGTGCCAGCAGACAGGGACTTTACGAGCAGTACTTC.

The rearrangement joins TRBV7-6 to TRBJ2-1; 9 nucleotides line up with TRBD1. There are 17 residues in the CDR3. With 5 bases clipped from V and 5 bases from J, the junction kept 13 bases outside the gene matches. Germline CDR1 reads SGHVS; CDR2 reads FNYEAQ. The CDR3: CASSPTGTGWLNNEQFF. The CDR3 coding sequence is TGTGCCAGCAGCCCGACAGGGACAGGGTGGTTGAACAATGAGCAGTTCTTC. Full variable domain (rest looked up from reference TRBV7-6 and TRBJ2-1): GAGVSQSPRYKVTKRGQDVALRCDPISGHVSLYWYRQALGQGPEFLTYFNYEAQQDKSGLPNDRFSAERPEGSISTLTIQRTEQRDSAMYRCASSPTGTGWLNNEQFFGPGTRLTVL.

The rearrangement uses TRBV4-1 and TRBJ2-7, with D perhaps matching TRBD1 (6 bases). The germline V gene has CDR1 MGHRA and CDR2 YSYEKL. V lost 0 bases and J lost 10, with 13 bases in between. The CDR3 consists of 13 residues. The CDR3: CASSQEGAQRQYF. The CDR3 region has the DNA TGCGCCAGCAGCCAAGAGGGGGCCCAAAGACAGTACTTC.

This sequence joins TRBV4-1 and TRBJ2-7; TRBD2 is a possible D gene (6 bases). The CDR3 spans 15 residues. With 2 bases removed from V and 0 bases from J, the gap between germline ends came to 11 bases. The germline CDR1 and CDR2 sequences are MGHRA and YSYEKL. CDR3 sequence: CASSQPTSSSYEQYF. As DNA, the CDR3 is TGCGCCAGCAGCCAACCCACTAGCTCCTCCTACGAGCAGTACTTC.

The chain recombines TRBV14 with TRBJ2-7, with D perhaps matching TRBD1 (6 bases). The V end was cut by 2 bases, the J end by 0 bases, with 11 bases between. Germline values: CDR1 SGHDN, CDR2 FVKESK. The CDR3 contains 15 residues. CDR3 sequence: CASSQQQGYSYEQYF. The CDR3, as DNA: TGTGCCAGCAGCCAACAACAGGGTTACTCCTACGAGCAGTACTTC.

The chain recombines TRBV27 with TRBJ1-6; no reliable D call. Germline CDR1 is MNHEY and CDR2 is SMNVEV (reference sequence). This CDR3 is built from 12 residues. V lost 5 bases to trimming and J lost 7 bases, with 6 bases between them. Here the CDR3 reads CASSRTNSPLHF. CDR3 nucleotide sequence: TGTGCCAGCAGTCGAACCAATTCACCCCTCCACTTT.

For the CDR3, the DNA is TGCGCCAGCAGCTTAACCGCGGATACGCAGTATTTT. Its protein product is CASSLTADTQYF. The chain joins TRBV5-1 to TRBJ2-3; no clear D gene. CDR1 SGHRS and CDR2 YFSETQ come from the germline V gene. V was clipped by 2 bases and J by 6 bases, with 7 bases between them. The CDR3 contains 12 residues.

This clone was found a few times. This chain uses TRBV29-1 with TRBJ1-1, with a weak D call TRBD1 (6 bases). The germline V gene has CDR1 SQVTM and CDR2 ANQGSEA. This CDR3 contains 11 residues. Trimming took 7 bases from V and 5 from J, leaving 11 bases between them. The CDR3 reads CSDIRGTEAFF. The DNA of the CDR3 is TGCAGCGACATTAGGGGGACTGAAGCTTTCTTT.

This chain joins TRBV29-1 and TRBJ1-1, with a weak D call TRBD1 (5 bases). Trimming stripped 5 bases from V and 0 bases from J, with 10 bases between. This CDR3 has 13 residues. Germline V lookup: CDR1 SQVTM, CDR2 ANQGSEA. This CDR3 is CSVYAGLNTEAFF. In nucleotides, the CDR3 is TGCAGCGTTTACGCGGGGCTGAACACTGAAGCTTTCTTT.

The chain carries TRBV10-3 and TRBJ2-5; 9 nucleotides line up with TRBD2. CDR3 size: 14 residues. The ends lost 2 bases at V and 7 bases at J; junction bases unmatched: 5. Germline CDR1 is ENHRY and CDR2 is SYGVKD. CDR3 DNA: TGTGCCATCAGTGAGCCGGGACTAGCAGGGACCCAGTACTTC. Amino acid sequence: CAISEPGLAGTQYF.